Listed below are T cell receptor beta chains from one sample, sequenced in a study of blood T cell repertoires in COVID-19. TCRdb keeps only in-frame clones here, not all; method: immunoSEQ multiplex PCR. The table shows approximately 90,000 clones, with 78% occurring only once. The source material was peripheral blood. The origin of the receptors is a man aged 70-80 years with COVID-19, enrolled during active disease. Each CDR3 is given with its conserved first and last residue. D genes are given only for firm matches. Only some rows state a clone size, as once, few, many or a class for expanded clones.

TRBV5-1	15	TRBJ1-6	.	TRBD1	CASSPDDRVGSPLHF	TGCGCCAGCAGCCCAGATGACAGGGTCGGTTCACCCCTCCACTTT
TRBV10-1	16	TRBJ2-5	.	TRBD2	CASSEGLAGAQETQYF	TGCGCCAGCAGTGAAGGACTAGCGGGGGCTCAAGAGACCCAGTACTTC
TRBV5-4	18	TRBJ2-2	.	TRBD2	CASSLGPTSGRLAGELFF	TGTGCCAGCAGCTTGGGCCCTACTAGCGGGAGGCTTGCCGGGGAGCTGTTTTTT
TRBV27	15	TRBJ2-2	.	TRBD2	CASSLSGIYTGELFF	TGTGCCAGCAGTTTAAGCGGGATTTACACCGGGGAGCTGTTTTTT
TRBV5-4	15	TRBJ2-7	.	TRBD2	CASSLPSGMGDEQYF	TGTGCCAGCAGCTTGCCTAGCGGGATGGGGGACGAGCAGTACTTC
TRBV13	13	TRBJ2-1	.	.	CASSLVLYNEQFF	TGTGCCAGCAGCTTAGTTCTCTACAATGAGCAGTTCTTC
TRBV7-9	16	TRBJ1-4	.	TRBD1	CASSGRDSATNEKLFF	TGTGCCAGCAGCGGCCGGGACAGCGCAACTAATGAAAAACTGTTTTTT
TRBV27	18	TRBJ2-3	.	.	CASSLRLESASRADTQYF	TGTGCCAGCAGTTTAAGACTAGAAAGCGCCTCACGCGCAGATACGCAGTATTTT
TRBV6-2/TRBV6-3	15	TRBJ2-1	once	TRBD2	CASSRGLAGRNEQFF	TGTGCCAGCAGCCGCGGACTAGCGGGGCGAAATGAGCAGTTCTTC
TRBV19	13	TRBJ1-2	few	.	CASRGRGHGGYTF	TGTGCCAGTAGAGGAAGGGGTCACGGGGGCTACACCTTC
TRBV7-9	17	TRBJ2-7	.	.	CASSSGSDGSSGYEQYF	TGTGCCAGCAGCTCCGGGTCCGACGGTTCAAGCGGTTACGAGCAGTACTTC
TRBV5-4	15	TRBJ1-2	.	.	CASSPNLQENYGYTF	TGTGCCAGCAGCCCGAATCTACAGGAAAACTATGGCTACACCTTC
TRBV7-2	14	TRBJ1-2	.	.	CASSLTGWVAGYTF	TGTGCCAGCAGCTTAACGGGTTGGGTTGCAGGCTACACCTTC